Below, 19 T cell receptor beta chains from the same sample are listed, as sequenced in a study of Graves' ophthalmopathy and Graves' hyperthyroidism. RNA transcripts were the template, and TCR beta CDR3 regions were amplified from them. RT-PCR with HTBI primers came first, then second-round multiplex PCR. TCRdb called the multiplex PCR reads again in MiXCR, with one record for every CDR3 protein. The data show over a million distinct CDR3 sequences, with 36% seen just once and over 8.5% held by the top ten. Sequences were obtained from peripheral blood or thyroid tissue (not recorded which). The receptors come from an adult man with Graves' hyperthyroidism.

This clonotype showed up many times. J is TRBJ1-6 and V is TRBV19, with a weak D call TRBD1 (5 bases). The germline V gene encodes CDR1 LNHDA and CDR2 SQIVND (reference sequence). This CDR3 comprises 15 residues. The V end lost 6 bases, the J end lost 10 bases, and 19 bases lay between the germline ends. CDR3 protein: CASSQKDGGGSPLHF. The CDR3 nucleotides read TGTGCCAGTAGCCAAAAGGATGGGGGAGGGTCACCCCTCCACTTT.

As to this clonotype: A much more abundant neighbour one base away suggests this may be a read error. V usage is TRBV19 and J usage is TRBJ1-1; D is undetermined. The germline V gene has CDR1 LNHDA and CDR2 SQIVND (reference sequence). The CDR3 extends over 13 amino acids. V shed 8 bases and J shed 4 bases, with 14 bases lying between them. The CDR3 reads CASGIQWFTEAFF. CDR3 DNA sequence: TGTGCCAGTGGGATACAGTGGTTCACTGAAGCTTTCTTT.

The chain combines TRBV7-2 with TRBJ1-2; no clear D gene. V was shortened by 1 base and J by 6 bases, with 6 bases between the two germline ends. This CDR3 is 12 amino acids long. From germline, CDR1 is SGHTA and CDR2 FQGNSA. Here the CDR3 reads CASSLDQDGYTF. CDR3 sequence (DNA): TGTGCCAGCAGCTTAGATCAAGATGGCTACACCTTC. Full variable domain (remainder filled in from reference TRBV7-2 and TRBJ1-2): GAGVSQSPSNKVTEKGKDVELRCDPISGHTALYWYRQSLGQGLEFLIYFQGNSAPDKSGLPSDRFSAERTGGSVSTLTIQRTQQEDSAVYLCASSLDQDGYTFGSGTRLTVV.

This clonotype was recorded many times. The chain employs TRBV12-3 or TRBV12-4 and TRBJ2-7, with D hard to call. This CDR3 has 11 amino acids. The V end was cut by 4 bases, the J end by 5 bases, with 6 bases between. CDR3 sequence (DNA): TGTGCCAGCAGTTCCTGGAACGAGCAGTACTTC. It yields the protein CASSSWNEQYF.

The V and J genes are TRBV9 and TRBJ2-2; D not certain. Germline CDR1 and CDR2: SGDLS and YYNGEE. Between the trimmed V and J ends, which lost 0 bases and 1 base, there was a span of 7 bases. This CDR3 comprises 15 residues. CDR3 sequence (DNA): TGTGCCAGCAGCGTAGAATGGTTGAACACCGGGGAGCTGTTTTTT. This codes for CASSVEWLNTGELFF.

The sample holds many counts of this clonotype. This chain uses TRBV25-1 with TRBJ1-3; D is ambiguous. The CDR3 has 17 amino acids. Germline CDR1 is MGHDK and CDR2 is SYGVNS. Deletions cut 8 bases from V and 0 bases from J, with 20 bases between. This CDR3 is CASVEDRGTSSGNTIYF. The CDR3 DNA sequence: TGTGCCAGCGTTGAAGATCGGGGAACGAGCTCTGGAAACACCATATATTTT.

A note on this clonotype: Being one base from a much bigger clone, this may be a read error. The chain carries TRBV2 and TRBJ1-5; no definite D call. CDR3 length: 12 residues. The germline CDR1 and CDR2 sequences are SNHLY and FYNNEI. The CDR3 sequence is CASTSSNQPPHF. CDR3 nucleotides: TGTGCCAGCACCTCTAGCAATCAGCCCCCGCATTTT.

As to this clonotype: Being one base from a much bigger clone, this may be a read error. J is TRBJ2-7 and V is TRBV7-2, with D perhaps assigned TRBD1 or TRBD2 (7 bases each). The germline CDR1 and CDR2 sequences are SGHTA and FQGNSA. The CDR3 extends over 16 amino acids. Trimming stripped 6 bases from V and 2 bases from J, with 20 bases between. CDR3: CASSRTRGQITYEQYF. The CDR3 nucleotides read TGTGCCAGCAGTAGGACTAGGGGACAGATAACCTACGAGCAGTACTTC.

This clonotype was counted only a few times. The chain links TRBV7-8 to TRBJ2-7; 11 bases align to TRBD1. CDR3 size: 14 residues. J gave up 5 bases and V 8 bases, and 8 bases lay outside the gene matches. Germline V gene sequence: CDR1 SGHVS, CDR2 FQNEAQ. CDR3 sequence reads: CASGRDRGLNEQYF. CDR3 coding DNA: TGTGCCAGCGGCCGGGACAGGGGGTTGAACGAGCAGTACTTC. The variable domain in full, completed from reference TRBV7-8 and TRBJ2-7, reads GAGVSQSPRYKVAKRGQDVALRCDPISGHVSLFWYQQALGQGPEFLTYFQNEAQLDKSGLPSDRFFAERPEGSVSTLKIQRTQQEDSAVYLCASGRDRGLNEQYFGPGTRLTVT.

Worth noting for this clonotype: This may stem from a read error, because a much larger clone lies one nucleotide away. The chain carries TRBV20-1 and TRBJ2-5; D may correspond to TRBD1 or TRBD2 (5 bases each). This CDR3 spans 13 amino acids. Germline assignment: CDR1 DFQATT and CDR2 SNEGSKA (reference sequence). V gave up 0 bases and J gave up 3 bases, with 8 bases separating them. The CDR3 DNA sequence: TGCAGTGCTAGAGATTTGGGGGAAGAGACCCAGTACTTC. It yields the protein CSARDLGEETQYF.

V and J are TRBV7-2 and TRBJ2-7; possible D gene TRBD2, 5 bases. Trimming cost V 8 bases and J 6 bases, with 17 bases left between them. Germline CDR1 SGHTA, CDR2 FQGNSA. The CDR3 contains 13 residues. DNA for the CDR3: TGTGCCAGCGGGTGGACTGGGCCTGTCGAGCAGTACTTC. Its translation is CASGWTGPVEQYF. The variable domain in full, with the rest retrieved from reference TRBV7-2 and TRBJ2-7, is GAGVSQSPSNKVTEKGKDVELRCDPISGHTALYWYRQSLGQGLEFLIYFQGNSAPDKSGLPSDRFSAERTGGSVSTLTIQRTQQEDSAVYLCASGWTGPVEQYFGPGTRLTVT.

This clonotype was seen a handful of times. The CDR3 is CASSHLNSYEQYF. DNA of the CDR3: TGCGCCAGCAGCCATTTGAACTCCTACGAGCAGTACTTC. The chain links TRBV4-1 to TRBJ2-7; no reliable D call. V lost 3 bases and J 0 bases, leaving 6 bases between the germline ends. The germline V gene has CDR1 MGHRA and CDR2 YSYEKL. This CDR3 spans 13 amino acids.

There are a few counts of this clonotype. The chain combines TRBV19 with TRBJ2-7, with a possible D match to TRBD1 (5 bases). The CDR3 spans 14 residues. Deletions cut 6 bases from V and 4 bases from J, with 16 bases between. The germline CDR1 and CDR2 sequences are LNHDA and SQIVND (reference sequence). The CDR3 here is CASSPPGRRYEQYF. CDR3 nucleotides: TGTGCCAGTAGCCCTCCAGGGCGTCGGTACGAGCAGTACTTC. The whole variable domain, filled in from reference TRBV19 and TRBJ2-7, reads DGGITQSPKYLFRKEGQNVTLSCEQNLNHDAMYWYRQDPGQGLRLIYYSQIVNDFQKGDIAEGYSVSREKKESFPLTVTSAQKNPTAFYLCASSPPGRRYEQYFGPGTRLTVT.

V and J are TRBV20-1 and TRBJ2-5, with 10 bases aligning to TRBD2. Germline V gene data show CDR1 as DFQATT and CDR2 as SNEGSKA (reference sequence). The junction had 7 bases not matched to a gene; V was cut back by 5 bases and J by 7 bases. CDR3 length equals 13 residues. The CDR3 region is CSAAGRLAGTQYF. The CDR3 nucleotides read TGCAGTGCTGCCGGCCGACTAGCGGGGACCCAGTACTTC.

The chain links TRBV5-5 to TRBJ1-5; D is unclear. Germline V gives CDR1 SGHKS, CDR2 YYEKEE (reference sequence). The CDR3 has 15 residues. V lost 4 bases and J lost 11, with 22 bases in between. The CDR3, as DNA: TGTGCCAGCAGCCTCAAGTCAGCGGGAGGAGAGACCCAGCATTTT. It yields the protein CASSLKSAGGETQHF.

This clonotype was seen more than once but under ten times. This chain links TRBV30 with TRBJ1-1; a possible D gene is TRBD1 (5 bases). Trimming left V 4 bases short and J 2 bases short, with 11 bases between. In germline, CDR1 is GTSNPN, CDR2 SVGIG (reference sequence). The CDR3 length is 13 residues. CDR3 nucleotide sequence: TGTGCCTGGACCCGGACACTTAACACTGAAGCTTTCTTT. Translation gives CAWTRTLNTEAFF. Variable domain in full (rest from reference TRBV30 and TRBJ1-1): SQTIHQWPATLVQPVGSPLSLECTVEGTSNPNLYWYRQAAGRGLQLLFYSVGIGQISSEVPQNLSASRPQDRQFILSSKKLLLSDSGFYLCAWTRTLNTEAFFGQGTRLTVV.

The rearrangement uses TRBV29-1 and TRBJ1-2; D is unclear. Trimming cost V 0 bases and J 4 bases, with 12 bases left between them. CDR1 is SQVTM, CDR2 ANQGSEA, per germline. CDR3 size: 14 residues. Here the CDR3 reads CSVEDPVHSYGYTF. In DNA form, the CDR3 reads TGCAGCGTTGAAGATCCAGTGCATTCCTATGGCTACACCTTC.

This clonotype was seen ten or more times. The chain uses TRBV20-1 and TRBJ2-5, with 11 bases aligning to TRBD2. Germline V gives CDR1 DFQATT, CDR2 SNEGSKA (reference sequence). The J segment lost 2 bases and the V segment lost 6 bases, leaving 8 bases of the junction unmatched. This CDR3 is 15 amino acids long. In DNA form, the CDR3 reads TGCAGTGCCCAATCTAGCGGGGGGCAACAAGAGACCCAGTACTTC. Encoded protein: CSAQSSGGQQETQYF.

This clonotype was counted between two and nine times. CDR3 in amino acids: CASSKVTGELFF. The CDR3 DNA reads TGTGCCAGCAGCAAGGTGACCGGGGAGCTGTTTTTT. The chain has TRBV28 and TRBJ2-2; no clear D. Germline V gene lookup returns CDR1 MDHEN and CDR2 SYDVKM. The CDR3 covers 12 residues. Trimming removed 6 bases from V and 5 bases from J, with 7 bases in between.